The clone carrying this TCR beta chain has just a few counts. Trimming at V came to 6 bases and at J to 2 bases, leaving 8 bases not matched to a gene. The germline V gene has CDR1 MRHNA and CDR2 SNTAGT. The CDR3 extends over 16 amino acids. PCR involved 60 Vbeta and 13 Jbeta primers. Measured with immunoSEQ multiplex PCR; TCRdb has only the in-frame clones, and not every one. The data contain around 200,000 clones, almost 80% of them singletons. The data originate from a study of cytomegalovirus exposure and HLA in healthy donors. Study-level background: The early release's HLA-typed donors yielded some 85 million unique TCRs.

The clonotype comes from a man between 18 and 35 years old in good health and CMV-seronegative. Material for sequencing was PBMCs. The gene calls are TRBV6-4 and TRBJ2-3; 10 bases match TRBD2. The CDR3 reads CASSATSGDSTDTQYF. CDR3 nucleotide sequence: TGTGCCAGCAGCGCAACTAGCGGGGATTCCACAGATACGCAGTATTTT.